This T cell receptor (beta chain) was documented in a study of T cell repertoires in cytomegalovirus infection. The wider study: Carrying CMV and the relevant HLA type showed in public TCR beta signatures.

The CDR3 runs to 16 residues. CDR1 is SEHNR and CDR2 is FQNEAQ in the germline V gene (reference sequence). The V and J ends lost 4 bases and 6 bases, in that order; junction bases with no gene match: 6. Points on this clonotype: Its antigen is unknown.

Study-wide results and caveats: HLA-C-restricted CMV-specific TCR beta clonotypes prevailed in the ex vivo response. The cumulative frequency of public TCR beta families identified carriers of CMV plus the relevant HLA.

TCRdb passed the reads through MiXCR, listing each CDR3 protein once. The sample records about half a million distinct CDR3 sequences, around 35% being singletons. The sequence came from a human donor in good health (CMV status not recorded). Some clones in this sample may be carry-over from other donors' samples. The chain couples TRBV7-9 to TRBJ2-1, with 13 bases matching TRBD2. The starting material was cultured PBMCs, obtained from culture after CMV antigen stimulation. CDR3 protein: CASSYTSGRVRNEQFF. The CDR3, as DNA: TGTGCCAGCAGCTATACTAGCGGGAGGGTTCGCAATGAGCAGTTCTTC.